This T cell receptor (beta chain) was identified during a study of blood T cells in healthy people across ages. Study outcomes and limitations: Whereas aged donors had fewer naive CD4+ cells, long-lived donors had more of them and higher diversity. Roughly linear age-related decline in beta diversity appeared, significant by age approximately 43.

Every donor provided roughly 10 milliliters of peripheral blood. V lost 3 bases and J lost 7, with 9 bases in between. Germline V gene lookup returns CDR1 DFQATT and CDR2 SNEGSKA (reference sequence). The CDR3 is 11 residues long. A word on this clonotype: Antigen unknown.

Primers used in a second PCR of about 7 to 12 cycles were a sample-barcoded 5' primer and a J-beta primer mix. Each CDR3 protein is one row after TCRdb ran MiXCR on the 5' RACE reads. The sample includes about 1.1 million distinct CDR3 sequences, 30% to 40% seen only once; the top ten take over 10%. The sample taken for sequencing was blood. The clonotype was recovered from a man aged 18 to 29 in good health. The rearrangement uses TRBV20-1 and TRBJ1-1; D not certain. CDR3 sequence: CSASGYGEAFF. The CDR3 region has the DNA TGCAGTGCTAGCGGGTACGGTGAAGCTTTCTTT.